These T cell receptor beta chains were read from a single sample in a study of T cell responses to AZD1222 COVID-19 vaccine. Profiling relied on immunoSEQ multiplex PCR, and the TCRdb table lists in-frame clones only, not all of them. The repertoire consists of 140,000 to 150,000 clones, with around nine tenths occurring once and the leading ten covering 5.2%. This specimen was peripheral blood, taken on day 0 of AZD1222 vaccination. These receptors all come from an adult in good health. CDR3s include the opening cysteine and the closing phenylalanine or tryptophan. The D gene is left open where the match is weak. The size field is filled for only some rows; it gives once, few, many or a size class.

d_gene,abundance,v_gene,j_gene,CDR3nt,CDR3aa
-,-,TRBV6-2/TRBV6-3,TRBJ1-6,TGTGCCAGCAGTTGGACGGCTCCAAGCTCCTATAATTCACCCCTCCACTTT,CASSWTAPSSYNSPLHF
-,-,TRBV28,TRBJ1-6,TGTGCCAGCAGTCAAAGAGGAAACTTGGGTAATTCACCCCTCCACTTT,CASSQRGNLGNSPLHF
-,-,TRBV18,TRBJ1-4,TGTGCCAGCTCACCACAGGATCCAACTAATGAAAAACTGTTTTTT,CASSPQDPTNEKLFF
TRBD2,-,TRBV11-3,TRBJ2-1,TGTGCCAGCAGCTTGTCGACTAGCGGGAGGGGCTATGAGCAGTTCTTC,CASSLSTSGRGYEQFF
-,-,TRBV4-3,TRBJ1-1,TGCGCCAGCAGCCAAGGAATCAGGGAAAAAGCTTTCTTT,CASSQGIREKAFF
-,-,TRBV3-1/TRBV3-2,TRBJ2-3,TGTGCCAGCAGCCTCCGCCGTGGGGCGCCAGATACGCAGTATTTT,CASSLRRGAPDTQYF
-,-,TRBV28,TRBJ2-4,TGTGCCAGCAGTGCCTTGGGGCCCGGGCAAAACATTCAGTACTTC,CASSALGPGQNIQYF
-,once,TRBV4-1,TRBJ1-1,TGCGCCAGCAGCCAAGAGATACCCCGACGAGTGAACACTGAAGCTTTCTTT,CASSQEIPRRVNTEAFF
-,-,TRBV5-4,TRBJ2-7,TGTGCCAGCAGCTTCATAGGCGGGGCAAGCTCCTACGAGCAGTACTTC,CASSFIGGASSYEQYF
-,-,TRBV3-1/TRBV3-2,TRBJ2-6,TGTGCCAGCAGCCAAACCGGTGGGGCCAACGTCCTGACTTTC,CASSQTGGANVLTF
-,-,TRBV20-1,TRBJ2-7,TGCAGTGCTAGTCCCAGAATAGGACTTCCCTTCTCCTACGAGCAGTACTTC,CSASPRIGLPFSYEQYF
-,once,TRBV28,TRBJ1-4,TGTGCCAGCAGCCTGGAGGGGGTTGGTAATGAAAAACTGTTTTTT,CASSLEGVGNEKLFF
-,-,TRBV5-5,TRBJ1-2,TGTGCCAGCAGCTTGGCGTCAACGGGGCATGGCTACACCTTC,CASSLASTGHGYTF
TRBD2,once,TRBV11-2,TRBJ2-2,TGTGCCAGCAGGTCTAGCGGGAGAAACACCGGGGAGCTGTTTTTT,CASRSSGRNTGELFF
-,once,TRBV7-2,TRBJ1-5,TGTGCCAGCAGCTTAGGGAACCAGCCCCAGCATTTT,CASSLGNQPQHF
-,-,TRBV6-5,TRBJ1-1,TGTGCCAGCAGTTCCCCGACAGAGATGAACACTGAAGCTTTCTTT,CASSSPTEMNTEAFF
-,-,TRBV5-1,TRBJ2-1,TGCGCCAGCAGCCGCGTGGTGGGGGAGGACAATGAGCAGTTCTTC,CASSRVVGEDNEQFF
-,-,TRBV20-1,TRBJ1-5,TGCAGTGCTAGTCCCGGCAACCTCAATCAGCCCCAGCATTTT,CSASPGNLNQPQHF
-,-,TRBV12-2,TRBJ2-7,TGTGCAAGTCGCTTAGCCGGGATCCGCTACGAGCAGTACTTC,CASRLAGIRYEQYF
-,few,TRBV6-2/TRBV6-3,TRBJ2-7,TGTGCCAGCAGTACCCAGTGGTACGAGCAGTACTTC,CASSTQWYEQYF
-,-,TRBV4-1,TRBJ2-7,TGCGCCAGCAGCCCGGGGGCGGCCTACGAGCAGTACTTC,CASSPGAAYEQYF
TRBD2,-,TRBV6-4,TRBJ2-5,TGTGCCAGCAGTGTCCTAGCGGGGGAAGAGACCCAGTACTTC,CASSVLAGEETQYF
-,once,TRBV7-3,TRBJ1-1,TGTGCCAGCAAGGTAGACTTGAACACTGAAGCTTTCTTT,CASKVDLNTEAFF
-,-,TRBV15,TRBJ2-2,TGTGCCACCAGCAGAGACGTAGCGAGGAACACCGGGGAGCTGTTTTTT,CATSRDVARNTGELFF